The present T cell receptor beta chain was sequenced within a study of CD8+ T cells in alopecia areata (dated by TCRdb to between 2018 and 2020). Notes on the research overall: Treated patients were enrolled in an open-label pilot trial of oral tofacitinib at 5 to 10 mg twice daily for moderate-to-severe alopecia areata. Patients stayed on tofacitinib for 6 to 18 months and then had 6 months of follow-up off drug so that delayed response and recurrence could be assessed. For the treated patients, the SALT score, which quantifies what percentage of scalp surface area is affected, served as the measure of disease severity. The study used high-throughput TCRbeta sequencing to examine T cell clonal expansion in alopecia areata, in both the C3H/HeJ mouse model and human patients. On the human side, TCRbeta sequencing was run on scalp tissue and on sorted CD4+ and CD8+ peripheral blood T cells from healthy controls and from alopecia areata patients with either patchy or totalis/universalis disease. Biopsies were taken from tofacitinib-treated patients at baseline and again at 4 and 24 weeks into treatment, and several of those patients also had a later scalp biopsy. Scalp clonality was compared among normal scalp (n=4), patchy alopecia areata scalp (n=8), and alopecia totalis/universalis scalp (n=8). The RNA source kit depended on sample type: the PAXgene miRNA kit for fixed scalp, the miRNeasy kit for PBMCs, and the RNeasy kit for mouse skin. TCRbeta CDR3 regions were amplified by immunoSEQ multiplex PCR with 35 Vbeta forward and 13 Jbeta reverse primers.

Inclusive of the bounding cysteine and phenylalanine, the CDR3 is 16 residues long. Only CDR3 DNA remains: 48 bases, in frame from the first base. V lost 4 bases and J lost 5 bases; the stretch between them is 21 bases long. Via the germline V gene, CDR1 is SGHDT and CDR2 YYEEEE. The research as a whole found: Compared with normal scalp, lesional scalp had higher clonality and more expanded CD8+ clones, particularly in alopecia totalis/universalis, a pattern that suggests antigenic drive. Scalp TCR repertoire analysis is complicated because resident alphabeta T cells in normal human skin are also sequenced, whereas mouse skin is dominated by gammadelta T cells. Scalp clonality and the number of expanded CD8+ clones among the top 100 scalp clones were significantly decreased by tofacitinib. Compared with mice, TCR sequences shared between patients were less clear, possibly partly because of HLA diversity across the patient population. Because the treated cohort was small and had just a single nonresponder, larger studies are needed to establish links between baseline CD8+ expansion and response. Many expanded lesional clones persisted in scalp and blood during tofacitinib treatment, which may partly explain relapse after stopping treatment.

As concerns this clone: The specificity of this receptor is unknown. Base qualities are not recorded, but no much larger clone differs from it by a single base.

This sample's time point label indicates: less than 25 weeks on oral tofacitinib. The treatment or condition label of this sample denotes: oral pan-JAK inhibitor, 5-10 mg twice daily. Lesional scalp punch biopsies and peripheral blood were collected from alopecia areata patients. PBMCs were isolated by density centrifugation and stained for CD3, CD4 and CD8, after which CD4+ and CD8+ T cells were sorted on a FACSAria. Library prep was done by the immunoSEQ multiplex PCR assay. RNA was extracted from all samples and reverse transcribed into cDNA as template for TCR sequencing. First-strand cDNA was synthesized using SuperScript III with a 2:1 mix of oligo-dT and random hexamers. Amplification bias was assessed with a synthetic immune receptor repertoire, and residual bias was removed computationally. On the study's bioinformatics: Raw reads were preprocessed to remove errors, and CDR3 was defined by IMGT conventions from the conserved cysteine to phenylalanine. To get clonality, Shannon entropy was normalized by log2 of the number of productive unique TCRs and the result was subtracted from 1. Scalp TCRbeta sequences were cross-referenced with sorted blood CD4 and CD8 repertoires so that the CD4 or CD8 identity of scalp clones could be inferred. Held by TCRdb, this immuneACCESS table contains in-frame sequences only and omits some clones. Under half of the omission traces to an unresolved V gene where checked; the cause of the rest is unknown. That table gives V, J and clone size, and the DNA gave D and trimming. Present in this sample are around 200,000 clones, under 60% of which were seen just once. Of the sample, around 12% is held by the ten largest clones.

Sample: CD8+ T cells sorted from blood, taken at week 24, from a patient treated with tofacitinib. Recombination joined TRBV5-6 with TRBJ1-2; a tentative D call is TRBD1 (6 bases match). The TCR comes from a human donor with alopecia areata. For the CDR3, the sequence is CASSQKQRDKIYGYTF. The nucleotide sequence is TGTGCCAGCAGCCAGAAACAAAGGGACAAGATTTATGGCTACACCTTC.